This T cell receptor (beta chain) comes out of a study of T cell changes during pregnancy in multiple sclerosis. There are 13 residues in the CDR3. V dropped 3 bases and J dropped 1 base, with 4 bases sitting between them. The germline V gene encodes CDR1 SQVTM and CDR2 ANQGSEA. The assay was immunoSEQ multiplex PCR, and TCRdb's table has in-frame clones only and misses some. The table lists around 48,000 clones, more than 90% of them singletons. The sequence was collected from a female donor with multiple sclerosis, enrolled in a pregnancy study. Here the sequenced sample was CD8+ T cells from peripheral blood mononuclear cells, taken before pregnancy. This chain connects TRBV29-1 to TRBJ2-6; D is unclear. The CDR3 spells CSVDQSGANVLTF. CDR3 in DNA: TGCAGCGTTGATCAGTCTGGGGCCAACGTCCTGACTTTC.